The source of this TCR beta chain is a study of cytomegalovirus exposure and HLA in healthy donors. Across the study: Genotyping of roughly 400 donors showed that 65% to 90% belonged to the Caucasian-associated ancestry cluster.

Findings and caveats of the study: The study dropped some indistinguishable V segments, TRBV6-2 and TRBV6-3 among them. In an earlier analysis, about 87% or about 30%: the productive usage of most TCR beta V segments.

To note about this clone: Its antigen is as yet unknown.

Primers included in the PCR were 60 Vbeta and 13 Jbeta primers. This table comes from immunoSEQ multiplex PCR, and its TCRdb copy is limited to in-frame clones, with some not included. This sample has roughly 140,000 clones; roughly four fifths occur once, and the top ten carry approximately 5%. The donors, nominally healthy at sampling, likely had unrecorded immune exposures. CDR1 and CDR2 from the germline V gene are SNHLY and FYNNEI. The length of the CDR3 is 12 residues. V was clipped by 4 bases and J by 6 bases, with 6 bases between them. The rearrangement links TRBV2 to TRBJ2-2; D call uncertain. Sequencing was done on a sample of PBMCs. This clonotype was sampled from a woman aged 50 to 65 in good health and CMV-seronegative. CDR3 DNA: TGTGCCAGCAGTGGAGAGGCCGGGGAGCTGTTTTTT. It is translated as CASSGEAGELFF. Based on the CDR3 plus reference TRBV2 and TRBJ2-2, the full variable domain is EPEVTQTPSHQVTQMGQEVILRCVPISNHLYFYWYRQILGQKVEFLVSFYNNEISEKSEIFDDQFSVERPDGSNFTLKIRSTKLEDSAMYFCASSGEAGELFFGEGSRLTVL.